The 32 T cell receptor beta chains given below trace back to one sample, sequenced in a study of blood T cell repertoires in COVID-19. Using immunoSEQ multiplex PCR, the repertoire was profiled, and TCRdb retains in-frame clones only, with some absent. The sample records under 350,000 clones, over 75% being singletons. The sample taken for sequencing was peripheral blood. Receptor source: a human donor in a cohort sampled during active COVID-19.

The chain has TRBV11-2 and TRBJ2-2; D perhaps matches TRBD1 (7 bases). The CDR3 covers 19 residues. The germline V and J ends were trimmed by 5 bases and 2 bases, with 24 bases remaining between them. CDR1 is SGHAT and CDR2 is FQNNGV in the germline V gene. This CDR3 reads CASSPGQLLRGPNTGELFF. CDR3 DNA sequence: TGTGCCAGCAGCCCGGGACAGCTACTTCGGGGGCCCAACACCGGGGAGCTGTTTTTT.

In its sample, this clone was seen a few times. Other DNA sequences in the sample encode the same CDR3. The rearrangement joins TRBV24-1 to TRBJ2-3, with 8 bases that match TRBD2. V dropped 1 base and J dropped 0; count of bases not matched to a gene: 2. The CDR3 is 16 residues long. CDR1 and CDR2 (germline): KGHDR, SFDVKD. CDR3 residues: CATSDFGGASTDTQYF. In nucleotides, the CDR3 is TGTGCCACCAGTGATTTCGGGGGGGCCAGCACAGATACGCAGTATTTT.

The J gene is TRBJ1-1, the V gene TRBV29-1; D might be TRBD1 (5 bases). From germline, CDR1 is SQVTM and CDR2 ANQGSEA. The CDR3 loop spans 12 amino acids. Trimming left V 5 bases short and J 3 bases short, with 10 bases between. This chain's CDR3 is CSVPGYDTEAFF. Here the CDR3 DNA reads TGCAGCGTTCCAGGGTACGACACTGAAGCTTTCTTT.

The chain couples TRBV9 to TRBJ2-2, with D perhaps TRBD2 (5 bases). Germline CDR1 SGDLS, CDR2 YYNGEE. Trimming removed 0 bases at V and 4 bases at J, with 16 bases between. This CDR3 has 17 residues. CDR3 in amino acids: CASSVGARVFSTGELFF. The DNA for the CDR3 is TGTGCCAGCAGCGTAGGAGCGAGGGTTTTTAGCACCGGGGAGCTGTTTTTT. The entire variable domain, with the rest obtained from reference TRBV9 and TRBJ2-2, is as follows: DSGVTQTPKHLITATGQRVTLRCSPRSGDLSVYWYQQSLDQGLQFLIQYYNGEERAKGNILERFSAQQFPDLHSELNLSSLELGDSALYFCASSVGARVFSTGELFFGEGSRLTVL.

V usage is TRBV4-2 and J usage is TRBJ2-7; 7 nucleotides align to TRBD2. Trimming at V came to 4 bases and at J to 2 bases, leaving 11 bases not matched to a gene. Germline CDR1 is LGHNA and CDR2 is YNFKEQ. The CDR3 consists of 16 residues. The CDR3 DNA is TGTGCCAGCAGCCCCTGGGGGGAGGGAGGGGCCTACGAGCAGTACTTC. Its protein product is CASSPWGEGGAYEQYF.

The V call is TRBV18, the J call TRBJ2-2; D perhaps matches TRBD2 (5 bases). CDR3 length equals 17 residues. With 1 base removed from V and 2 bases from J, the gap between germline ends came to 14 bases. Germline V gene data show CDR1 as KGHSH and CDR2 as LQKENI. For the CDR3, the DNA is TGTGCCAGCTCACCACAGGCTCCGACTACTAACACCGGGGAGCTGTTTTTT. Translated: CASSPQAPTTNTGELFF.

The rearrangement uses TRBV2 and TRBJ2-2, with D perhaps TRBD1 (5 bases). The CDR3 runs 13 residues. Germline-derived CDR1 and CDR2 are SNHLY and FYNNEI. Trimming took off 7 bases at V and 1 base at J, with 7 bases between the two ends. The CDR3 nucleotides are TGTGCCAGCAAGACAGAGAACACCGGGGAGCTGTTTTTT. Protein product: CASKTENTGELFF. Drawing the rest from reference TRBV2 and TRBJ2-2, the complete variable domain is EPEVTQTPSHQVTQMGQEVILRCVPISNHLYFYWYRQILGQKVEFLVSFYNNEISEKSEIFDDQFSVERPDGSNFTLKIRSTKLEDSAMYFCASKTENTGELFFGEGSRLTVL.

This rearrangement joins TRBV13 to TRBJ2-6; D remains unclear. V was pared by 3 bases and J by 0 bases, with 6 bases between. Germline CDR1 reads PRHDT; CDR2 reads FYEKMQ (reference sequence). The CDR3 spans 15 residues. The CDR3 nucleotides read TGTGCCAGCAGCTTGACGGGCTCTGGGGCCAACGTCCTGACTTTC. It yields the protein CASSLTGSGANVLTF. Looking up the rest from reference TRBV13 and TRBJ2-6 gives the full variable domain: AAGVIQSPRHLIKEKRETATLKCYPIPRHDTVYWYQQGPGQDPQFLISFYEKMQSDKGSIPDRFSAQQFSDYHSELNMSSLELGDSALYFCASSLTGSGANVLTFGAGSRLTVL.

The chain is built from TRBV6-5 and TRBJ2-2; D is unclear. Germline CDR1 reads MNHEY; CDR2 reads SVGAGI. This CDR3 has 12 residues. V was clipped by 9 bases and J by 1 base, with 6 bases between them. CDR3 DNA: TGTGCCAGGGGCAGGAACACCGGGGAGCTGTTTTTT. Its translation is CARGRNTGELFF.

The sample holds one count of this clone. This chain connects TRBV5-6 to TRBJ1-2, with TRBD1 matching over 8 bases. Germline V gene lookup returns CDR1 SGHDT and CDR2 YYEEEE. CDR3 size: 14 residues. J gave up 6 bases and V 7 bases, and 11 bases lay outside the gene matches. The CDR3 coding sequence is TGTGCCAGCGTTTTGATAACAGGGGGACATGGCTACACCTTC. Translated, it gives CASVLITGGHGYTF. Full variable domain (missing parts from reference TRBV5-6 and TRBJ1-2): DAGVTQSPTHLIKTRGQQVTLRCSPKSGHDTVSWYQQALGQGPQFIFQYYEEEERQRGNFPDRFSGHQFPNYSSELNVNALLLGDSALYLCASVLITGGHGYTFGSGTRLTVV.

This clone appeared once. J is TRBJ2-7 and V is TRBV20-1, with TRBD2 matching over 8 bases. V dropped 3 bases and J dropped 0; count of bases not matched to a gene: 13. The CDR3 sequence is 17 residues long. Germline lookup yields CDR1 DFQATT and CDR2 SNEGSKA (reference sequence). CDR3 bases: TGCAGTGCTAGTCCTCTCCCGGGGGGGGAGAGCTCCTACGAGCAGTACTTC. It encodes CSASPLPGGESSYEQYF.

Concerning this clone: A junction end diverges from the germline sequence, so it may reflect a read error. This chain links TRBV27 with TRBJ2-6, with a weak D call TRBD1 (6 bases). CDR3 length: 17 amino acids. Germline values: CDR1 MNHEY, CDR2 SMNVEV (reference sequence). The CDR3 DNA is TGTGCCAGCAGTGTATCGGGACAAATTTCTGGGGCCAACGTCCTGACTTTC. This encodes CASSVSGQISGANVLTF.

This sequence joins TRBV2 and TRBJ2-7; 9 nucleotides line up with TRBD1. V dropped 6 bases and J dropped 5; count of bases not matched to a gene: 11. The CDR3 is 15 amino acids. Germline V gene data show CDR1 as SNHLY and CDR2 as FYNNEI. CDR3 region: CASRLYGTGLDEQYF. The DNA of the CDR3 is TGTGCCAGCAGGCTTTACGGGACAGGGCTCGACGAGCAGTACTTC.

The chain carries TRBV12-5 and TRBJ1-1, with D tentatively TRBD1 (5 bases). From germline, CDR1 is LGHNT and CDR2 FRNRAP. With 7 bases removed from V and 6 bases from J, the gap between germline ends came to 12 bases. This CDR3 contains 12 residues. Here the CDR3 reads CASAQGVAEAFF. The CDR3 bases are TGTGCTAGTGCCCAGGGCGTGGCTGAAGCTTTCTTT.

The rearrangement uses TRBV10-2 and TRBJ2-3; D possibly corresponds to TRBD1 (6 bases). Trimming took 0 bases from V and 2 from J, leaving 15 bases between them. Looked up from germline, CDR1 is WSHSY and CDR2 is SAAADI. The CDR3 spans 17 residues. CDR3 nucleotide sequence: TGCGCCAGCAGTGAGTCGGCAACAGGGATCAACACAGATACGCAGTATTTT. Translating gives CASSESATGINTDTQYF.

The CDR3 reads CASSLDSPGVAPLHF. CDR3 DNA sequence: TGTGCCAGCAGCTTAGATAGCCCCGGTGTGGCACCCCTCCACTTT. The V and J genes are TRBV7-9 and TRBJ1-6, with D hard to call. The CDR3 sequence is 15 residues long. Germline loops: CDR1 SEHNR, CDR2 FQNEAQ (reference sequence). The V and J ends lost 1 base and 11 bases respectively, with 15 bases between them.

The CDR3 loop is CASSTVEDRGAREQYF. CDR3 bases: TGTGCCAGTAGTACCGTGGAGGACAGGGGAGCAAGGGAGCAGTACTTC. The J gene is TRBJ2-7, the V gene TRBV19; 9 bases fit TRBD1. The CDR3 covers 16 residues. The V segment lost 4 bases and the J segment 7 bases; nucleotides outside the gene matches: 14. Per the germline V gene, CDR1 is LNHDA and CDR2 is SQIVND (reference sequence).

The chain employs TRBV5-6 and TRBJ2-7, with TRBD2 as a possible D gene (6 bases). Looked up from germline, CDR1 is SGHDT and CDR2 is YYEEEE. The ends were cut back, 0 bases at V and 0 bases at J, with 16 bases in the middle. The CDR3 consists of 17 residues. CDR3 residues: CASSLDRGALSSYEQYF. The CDR3 DNA reads TGTGCCAGCAGCTTGGATCGCGGGGCGCTTAGCTCCTACGAGCAGTACTTC.

V and J are TRBV5-1 and TRBJ1-1; a weak D match, TRBD1 (5 bases). This CDR3 is 15 amino acids long. V lost 0 bases and J lost 6, with 15 bases in between. CDR1 and CDR2 (germline): SGHRS, YFSETQ. CDR3 DNA sequence: TGCGCCAGCAGCTTGGGTTCCGTGGGGCCAGCTGAAGCTTTCTTT. It codes for CASSLGSVGPAEAFF.

The V gene is TRBV9, the J gene TRBJ2-6, with 10 nucleotides matching TRBD1. The CDR3 runs 18 residues. V lost 0 bases to trimming and J lost 1 base; unmatched junction nucleotides: 4. Germline values: CDR1 SGDLS, CDR2 YYNGEE. CDR3 nucleotides: TGTGCCAGCAGCGTAGGGGACAGGGGTCCATCTGGGGCCAACGTCCTGACTTTC. Amino acids: CASSVGDRGPSGANVLTF.

The chain is built from TRBV25-1 and TRBJ1-5; D is undetermined. In germline, CDR1 is MGHDK, CDR2 SYGVNS. The V gene lost 0 bases and the J gene lost 7 bases, with 10 bases spanning the gap. The CDR3 runs to 14 residues. The DNA for the CDR3 is TGTGCCAGCAGTGAATACCAGGCCAGGCAGCCCCAGCATTTT. It encodes CASSEYQARQPQHF.

This clone was counted once. The J gene is TRBJ2-3, the V gene TRBV9; D perhaps matches TRBD2 (6 bases). Germline loops: CDR1 SGDLS, CDR2 YYNGEE. This CDR3 has 15 amino acids. Trimming shortened V by 0 bases and J by 0 bases, and 8 bases separated the two germline ends. The CDR3 protein is CASSVVAGSTDTQYF. CDR3 nucleotides: TGTGCCAGCAGCGTAGTTGCGGGGAGCACAGATACGCAGTATTTT.

Written as DNA, the CDR3 is TGCAGCGTCACACCTGGGACAGGGGCCACCGGGGAGCTGTTTTTT. Its translation: CSVTPGTGATGELFF. The chain couples TRBV29-1 to TRBJ2-2; 10 nucleotides line up with TRBD1. Trimming cost V 6 bases and J 4 bases; bases outside gene matches: 8. CDR3 length: 15 amino acids. Germline assignment: CDR1 SQVTM and CDR2 ANQGSEA.

The J gene is TRBJ2-3, the V gene TRBV30, with a possible D match to TRBD2 (5 bases). The length of the CDR3 is 13 residues. CDR1 GTSNPN and CDR2 SVGIG come from the germline V gene (reference sequence). V lost 1 base, J lost 3 bases, and 8 bases lay in between. The CDR3 sequence: CAWSAGNTDTQYF. The CDR3 DNA reads TGTGCCTGGAGTGCGGGAAATACAGATACGCAGTATTTT.

The V gene is TRBV7-6, the J gene TRBJ1-6; 7 nucleotides line up with TRBD1. V shed 5 bases, J shed 5 bases, and the junction held 3 bases outside the gene matches. This CDR3 has 14 residues. Germline CDR1 SGHVS, CDR2 FNYEAQ. As DNA, the CDR3 is TGTGCCAGCAGCGCCGGGACAGATAATTCACCCCTCCACTTT. Encoded protein: CASSAGTDNSPLHF. Full variable domain (remainder filled in from reference TRBV7-6 and TRBJ1-6): GAGVSQSPRYKVTKRGQDVALRCDPISGHVSLYWYRQALGQGPEFLTYFNYEAQQDKSGLPNDRFSAERPEGSISTLTIQRTEQRDSAMYRCASSAGTDNSPLHFGNGTRLTVT.

This rearrangement joins TRBV5-1 to TRBJ1-5; TRBD1 agrees at 7 bases. The trim removed 4 bases at V and 2 bases at J, leaving 6 bases unmatched. Germline assignment: CDR1 SGHRS and CDR2 YFSETQ. The CDR3 extends over 15 amino acids. The CDR3 sequence is CASSLFTGGNQPQHF. CDR3 DNA sequence: TGCGCCAGCAGCCTTTTTACAGGGGGCAATCAGCCCCAGCATTTT.

This clone has just one count. The V call is TRBV15, the J call TRBJ1-2, with 7 bases aligning to TRBD1. The V and J ends lost 8 bases and 3 bases, in that order; junction bases with no gene match: 3. CDR1 and CDR2 from the germline V gene are LNHNV and YYDKDF (reference sequence). The CDR3 totals 12 residues. CDR3 protein: CATRDSHYGYTF. CDR3 DNA: TGTGCCACCCGGGACAGCCACTATGGCTACACCTTC.

The J gene is TRBJ1-1, the V gene TRBV3-1 (or the pseudogene TRBV3-2); 11 bases align to TRBD1. CDR3 length: 12 residues. Trimming at V came to 4 bases and at J to 11 bases, leaving 3 bases not matched to a gene. Germline loops: CDR1 LGHDT, CDR2 YNNKEL (reference sequence). For the CDR3, the DNA is TGTGCCAGCAGCCCGGACAGGGGGCATGCTTTCTTT. This sequence encodes CASSPDRGHAFF.

The chain has TRBV11-3 and TRBJ2-1; D unresolved. V was clipped by 8 bases and J by 2 bases, with 13 bases between them. The CDR3 covers 14 residues. CDR1 is SGHNT and CDR2 is YENEEA in the germline V gene. CDR3 residues: CASSESLTYNEQFF. The CDR3 region has the DNA TGTGCCAGCTCGGAGTCGCTCACCTACAATGAGCAGTTCTTC. The full variable domain, rest sourced from reference TRBV11-3 and TRBJ2-1, is EAGVVQSPRYKIIEKKQPVAFWCNPISGHNTLYWYLQNLGQGPELLIRYENEEAVDDSQLPKDRFSAERLKGVDSTLKIQPAELGDSAVYLCASSESLTYNEQFFGPGTRLTVL.

The chain combines TRBV19 with TRBJ1-1; D might be TRBD1 (5 bases). The V and J ends lost 9 bases and 3 bases respectively, with 8 bases between them. The CDR3 spans 11 residues. The germline CDR1 and CDR2 sequences are LNHDA and SQIVND (reference sequence). CDR3 protein: CASRQYTEAFF. The CDR3 DNA follows: TGTGCCAGCCGACAGTACACTGAAGCTTTCTTT.

V usage is TRBV7-3 and J usage is TRBJ2-6; 8 nucleotides agree with TRBD1. Trimming removed 2 bases from V and 3 bases from J; junction bases left unmatched: 9. The CDR3 totals 18 residues. The germline V gene has CDR1 SGHTA and CDR2 FQGTGA. As DNA, the CDR3 is TGTGCCAGCAGCTTACTTCCCACAGGGGGTATTGGGGCCAACGTCCTGACTTTC. It is translated as CASSLLPTGGIGANVLTF.

The V call is TRBV7-9, the J call TRBJ1-1, with unresolved D. V lost 6 bases and J 4 bases, leaving 12 bases between the germline ends. This CDR3 has 13 residues. Germline CDR1 SEHNR, CDR2 FQNEAQ (reference sequence). The CDR3 DNA is TGTGCCAGCAGGAACGTTGGCGGCACTGAAGCTTTCTTT. It codes for CASRNVGGTEAFF.